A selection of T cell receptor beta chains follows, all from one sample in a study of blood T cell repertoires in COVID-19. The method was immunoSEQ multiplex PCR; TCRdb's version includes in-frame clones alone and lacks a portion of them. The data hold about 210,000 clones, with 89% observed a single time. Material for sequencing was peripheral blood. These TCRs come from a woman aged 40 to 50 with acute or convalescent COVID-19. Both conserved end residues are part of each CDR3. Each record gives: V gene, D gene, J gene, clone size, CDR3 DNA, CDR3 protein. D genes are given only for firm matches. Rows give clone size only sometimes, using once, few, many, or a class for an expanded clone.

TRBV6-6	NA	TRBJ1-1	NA	TGTGCCAGCAGCCGTCTGACATTGAACACTGAAGCTTTCTTT	CASSRLTLNTEAFF
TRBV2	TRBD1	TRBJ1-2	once	TGTGCCAGCTACAGGGGCCCTGGGGGCTACACCTTC	CASYRGPGGYTF
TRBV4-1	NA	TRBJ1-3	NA	TGCGCCAGCAGCCGTATGGGGGGAACTGGAAACACCATATATTTT	CASSRMGGTGNTIYF
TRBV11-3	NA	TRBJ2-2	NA	TGTGCCAGTGCGCCGGGGTCGAACACCGGGGAGCTGTTTTTT	CASAPGSNTGELFF
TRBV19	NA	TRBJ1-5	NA	TGTGCCAGCATTGGGTCCGGGGGATGGGACAATCAGCCCCAGCATTTT	CASIGSGGWDNQPQHF
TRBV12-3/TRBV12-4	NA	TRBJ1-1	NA	TGTGCCAGCAGTTTGGGGGGAGACACTGAAGCTTTCTTT	CASSLGGDTEAFF
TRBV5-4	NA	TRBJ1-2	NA	TGTGCCAGCAGCCCCTCCGGGGGGGAGGGTAAAGGCTACACCTTC	CASSPSGGEGKGYTF
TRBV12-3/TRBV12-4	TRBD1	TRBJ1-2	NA	TGTGCCAGCAGGCGGACAGGGGAAGGCTACACCTTC	CASRRTGEGYTF
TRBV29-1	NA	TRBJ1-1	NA	TGCAGCGTTGGAGCAAACACTGAAGCTTTCTTT	CSVGANTEAFF
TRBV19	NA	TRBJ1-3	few	TGTGCCAGCGGAACAGGGAGCTCTGGAAACACCATATATTTT	CASGTGSSGNTIYF
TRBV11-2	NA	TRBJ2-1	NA	TGTGCCAGCAGCCCCCCCCCGGGTCCAGAGCAGTTCTTC	CASSPPPGPEQFF
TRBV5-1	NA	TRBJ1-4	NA	TGCGCCAGCAGTACAGACATGGCTTCTAATGAAAAACTGTTTTTT	CASSTDMASNEKLFF
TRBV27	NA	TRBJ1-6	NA	TGTGCCAGCAGTCGGAGTATGGCCGGTTCACCCCTCCACTTT	CASSRSMAGSPLHF
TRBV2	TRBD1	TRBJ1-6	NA	TGTGCCAGCCGAGGGGTGGGACAGGGTAGCTCCTATAATTCACCCCTCCACTTT	CASRGVGQGSSYNSPLHF
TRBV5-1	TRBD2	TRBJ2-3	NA	TGCGCCAGCACCAAGGCGGCGGGGGGGCTGCTTCGAGATACGCAGTATTTT	CASTKAAGGLLRDTQYF
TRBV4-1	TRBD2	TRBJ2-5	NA	TGCGCCAGCAGCCAAGGTCCTAGCGGGGGAGAAGAGACCCAGTACTTC	CASSQGPSGGEETQYF
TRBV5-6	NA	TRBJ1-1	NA	TGTGCCAGCAGCTCCATTGGACAAGGGGGCACTGAAGCTTTCTTT	CASSSIGQGGTEAFF
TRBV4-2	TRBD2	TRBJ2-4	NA	TGTGCCAGCAGCCAGGGGACTAGCGGGGGATTAAATCTAGCCAAAAACATTCAGTACTTC	CASSQGTSGGLNLAKNIQYF
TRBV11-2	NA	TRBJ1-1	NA	TGTGCCAGCAGCCCTCGGGGGGGCACTGAAGCTTTCTTT	CASSPRGGTEAFF
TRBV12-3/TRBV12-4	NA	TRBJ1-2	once	TGTGCCAGCAGTTTCGGGGGATTCTATGGCTACACCTTC	CASSFGGFYGYTF
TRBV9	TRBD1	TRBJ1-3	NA	TGTGCCAGCAGCGCGAGTGGGACAGTCTCTGGAAACACCATATATTTT	CASSASGTVSGNTIYF
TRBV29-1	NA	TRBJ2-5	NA	TGCAGCGTTGGCGAGCGTGGAGCCCCCCAAGAGACCCAGTACTTC	CSVGERGAPQETQYF
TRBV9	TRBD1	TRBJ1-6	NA	TGTGCCAGCGGAGGGGACAGGGCTTATAATTCACCCCTCCACTTT	CASGGDRAYNSPLHF
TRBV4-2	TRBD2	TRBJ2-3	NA	TGTGCCAGCAGCCAAGAGTCTAGCGGGGGGGCCTCTGATACGCAGTATTTT	CASSQESSGGASDTQYF
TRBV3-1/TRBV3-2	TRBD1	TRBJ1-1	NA	TGTGCCAGCAGCCAAGGGGCCAGGGGGCCAGAAGCTTTCTTT	CASSQGARGPEAFF
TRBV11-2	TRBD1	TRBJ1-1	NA	TGTGCCAGCAGCTACAGGGGGCTTCAGGCAGCTTTCTTT	CASSYRGLQAAFF
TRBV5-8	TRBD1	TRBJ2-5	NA	TGTGCCAGCAGCTTGAGACAGGGGCGAGAGACCCAGTACTTC	CASSLRQGRETQYF
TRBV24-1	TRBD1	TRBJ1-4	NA	TGTGCCACCAGTGATCATGGACAGGGTGGCGGACTGTTTTTT	CATSDHGQGGGLFF
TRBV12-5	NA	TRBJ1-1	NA	TGTGCTAGTGGTTTTCCAATGAACACTGAAGCTTTCTTT	CASGFPMNTEAFF
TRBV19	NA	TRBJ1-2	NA	TGTGCCAGTAGCCATGTTCCAGCTAACTATGGCTACACCTTC	CASSHVPANYGYTF
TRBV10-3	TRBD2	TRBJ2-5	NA	TGTGCCATCAGTCCCGGGGGGGGCCAAGAGACCCAGTACTTC	CAISPGGGQETQYF
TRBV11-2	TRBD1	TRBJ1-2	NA	TGTGCCAGCAGCCCCGGGACAGGGGCCTATGGCTACACCTTC	CASSPGTGAYGYTF
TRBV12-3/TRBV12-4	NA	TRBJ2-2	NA	TGTGCCAGCACCCGGAGGGGAACCGGGGAGCTGTTTTTT	CASTRRGTGELFF
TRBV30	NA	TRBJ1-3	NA	TGTGCCTGGAGTGTAATCAGGGGATCGAACACCATATATTTT	CAWSVIRGSNTIYF
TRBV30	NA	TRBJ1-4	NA	TGTGCCTGCGCAGCGGCCACTAATGAAAAACTGTTTTTT	CACAAATNEKLFF
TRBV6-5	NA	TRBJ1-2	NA	TGTGCCAGCAGATCGTCAGGACAGCCCAACTATGGCTACACCTTC	CASRSSGQPNYGYTF
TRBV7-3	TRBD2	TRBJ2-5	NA	TGTGCCAGCAGCCCCGGGACTAGCACGGGTGAGACCCAGTACTTC	CASSPGTSTGETQYF
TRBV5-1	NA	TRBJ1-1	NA	TGCGCCAGCAGCTTACGGGGAGGGGACACTGAAGCTTTCTTT	CASSLRGGDTEAFF
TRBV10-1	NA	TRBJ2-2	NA	TGCGCCAGCAACCCGGGATGGAACACCGGGGAGCTGTTTTTT	CASNPGWNTGELFF
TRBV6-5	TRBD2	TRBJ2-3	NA	TGTGCCAGCAGTTACCGTGGACTAGCGGGGACAGATACGCAGTATTTT	CASSYRGLAGTDTQYF
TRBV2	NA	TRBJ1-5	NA	TGTGCCAGCAGTGAACTGGGGCATCAGCCCCAGCATTTT	CASSELGHQPQHF
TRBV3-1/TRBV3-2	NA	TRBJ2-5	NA	TGTGCCAGCAGCCGCAGAGCAGGGGTGGGTCGGGAGACCCAGTACTTC	CASSRRAGVGRETQYF
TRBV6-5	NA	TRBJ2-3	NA	TGTGCCAGCGAAACAGGGTCCACAGATACGCAGTATTTT	CASETGSTDTQYF
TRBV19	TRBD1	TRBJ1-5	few	TGTGCCAGTAGTATACAGGACAGGGGAAATCAGCCCCAGCATTTT	CASSIQDRGNQPQHF
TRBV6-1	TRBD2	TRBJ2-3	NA	TGTGCCAGCAGTGAAGCAATTAGCGGGGGGTTGCGAGATACGCAGTATTTT	CASSEAISGGLRDTQYF
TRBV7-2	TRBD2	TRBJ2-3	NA	TGTGCCAGCAGCTTTAGCGGGGGGGCCATTTTTTCAGATACGCAGTATTTT	CASSFSGGAIFSDTQYF
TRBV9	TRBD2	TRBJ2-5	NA	TGTGCCAGCAGCGCTCGGGGGGGCTTGTTGGAGACCCAGTACTTC	CASSARGGLLETQYF
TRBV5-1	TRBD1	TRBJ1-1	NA	TGCGCCAGCAGCTTCGACAGGGGGAACACTGAAGCTTTCTTT	CASSFDRGNTEAFF
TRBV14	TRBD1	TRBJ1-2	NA	TGTGCCAGCAGCCAAGGGACAGGGCCTTATGGCTACACCTTC	CASSQGTGPYGYTF
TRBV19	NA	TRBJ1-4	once	TGTGCCAGTAGTCGGATCCAGGGGAATGAAAAACTGTTTTTT	CASSRIQGNEKLFF
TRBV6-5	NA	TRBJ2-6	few	TGTGCCAGCAAGATCAGGTCCTCTGGGGCCAACGTCCTGACTTTC	CASKIRSSGANVLTF
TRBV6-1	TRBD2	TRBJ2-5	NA	TGTGCCAGCAGTGAATTTAGCGGGGGCCTCCGTTCGACCCAGTACTTC	CASSEFSGGLRSTQYF
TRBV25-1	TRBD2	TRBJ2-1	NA	TGTGCCAGCAGTCCCGGGACTAGCGGGGAGTTTGAGCAGTTCTTC	CASSPGTSGEFEQFF
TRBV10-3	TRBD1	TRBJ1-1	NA	TGTGCCATCAGTCCCCAGGGACAGGGGACCACTGAAGCTTTCTTT	CAISPQGQGTTEAFF